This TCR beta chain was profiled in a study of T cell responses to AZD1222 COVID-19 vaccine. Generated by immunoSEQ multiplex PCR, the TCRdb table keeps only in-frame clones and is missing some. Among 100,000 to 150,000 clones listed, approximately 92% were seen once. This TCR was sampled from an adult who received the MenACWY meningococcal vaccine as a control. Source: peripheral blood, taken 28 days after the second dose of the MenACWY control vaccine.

The CDR3 region is CASTYVACFNQPQHF. Written as DNA, the CDR3 is TGTGCCAGCACCTACGTGGCATGTTTTAATCAGCCCCAGCATTTT. This chain links TRBV25-1 with TRBJ1-5, with D unclear. The CDR3 totals 15 residues. CDR1 and CDR2 (germline): MGHDK, SYGVNS. Trimming removed 7 bases at V and 4 bases at J, with 17 bases between.